The rows below give T cell receptor beta chains drawn from one sample of a study of glioma-infiltrating T cells. TCRdb independently ran MiXCR on the multiplex PCR reads; one entry per CDR3 protein. Of about 140,000 distinct CDR3 sequences listed, approximately 39% are singletons. The specimen was glioma tissue, nonneoplastic brain tissue, or PBMCs (not recorded which). The receptors were gathered from a human donor with low-grade glioma or glioblastoma, undergoing nonglioma brain surgery, or in good health (not recorded which). CDR3s include the opening cysteine and the closing phenylalanine or tryptophan. The D gene is left open where the match is weak. A clone size is listed for some rows: how often the clone was seen (once, few, many), or a class if it is expanded.

V gene	D gene	clone size	J gene	CDR3 protein	CDR3 DNA
TRBV20-1	.	few	TRBJ2-1	CSASEHRNEQFF	TGCAGTGCTAGTGAACATCGCAATGAGCAGTTCTTC
TRBV28	.	many	TRBJ1-1	CASSSVNTEAFF	TGTGCCAGCAGTTCCGTGAACACTGAAGCTTTCTTT
TRBV6-2/TRBV6-3	.	few	TRBJ2-1	CASSYSTRGEQFF	TGTGCCAGCAGTTACTCGACACGGGGTGAGCAGTTCTTC
TRBV6-5	.	.	TRBJ2-3	CASSENPEDTQYF	TGTGCCAGCAGTGAGAACCCTGAAGATACGCAGTATTTT
TRBV27	TRBD1	.	TRBJ2-3	CASSSWDRVNTDTQYF	TGTGCCAGCAGTTCCTGGGACAGGGTAAACACAGATACGCAGTATTTT
TRBV20-1	.	.	TRBJ2-5	CSARGETQYF	TGCAGTGCTAGAGGGGAGACCCAGTACTTC
TRBV28	TRBD2	.	TRBJ2-7	CASSLELAGGSEQYF	TGTGCCAGCAGTTTAGAACTAGCGGGAGGTTCCGAGCAGTACTTC
TRBV6-2/TRBV6-3	TRBD1	once	TRBJ2-6	CASSDGDRRSGANVLTF	TGTGCCAGCAGCGACGGGGACAGACGCTCTGGGGCCAACGTCCTGACTTTC
TRBV6-1	TRBD1	.	TRBJ2-1	CASSRRGTAYNEQFF	TGTGCCAGCAGCCGCCGTGGGACAGCGTACAATGAGCAGTTCTTC
TRBV4-2	.	.	TRBJ2-7	CASSGRGVDEQYF	TGTGCCAGCAGCGGCAGGGGGGTCGACGAGCAGTACTTC
TRBV5-1	.	.	TRBJ2-6	CASRETSGANVLTF	TGCGCCAGCAGAGAGACCTCTGGGGCCAACGTCCTGACTTTC
TRBV10-3	TRBD1	.	TRBJ1-2	CAISLTGGRGATF	TGTGCCATCAGCCTAACAGGGGGCAGGGGTGCCACCTTC
TRBV6-1	.	few	TRBJ1-2	CASSSWTVYGYTF	TGTGCCAGCAGTTCCTGGACAGTCTATGGCTACACCTTC
TRBV2	TRBD1	few	TRBJ2-7	CASNYRDRGSNEQYF	TGTGCCAGCAACTACCGGGACAGGGGCTCTAACGAGCAGTACTTC
TRBV6-1	.	.	TRBJ2-1	CASRSATASYNEQFF	TGTGCCAGCAGATCCGCGACTGCGTCATACAATGAGCAGTTCTTC
TRBV20-1	.	.	TRBJ2-7	CSARGPGDWIVQYF	TGCAGTGCTAGAGGTCCTGGGGACTGGATTGTGCAGTACTTC
TRBV27	TRBD2	.	TRBJ2-1	CASSPSGGAGNEQFF	TGTGCCAGCAGTCCTAGCGGGGGGGCGGGGAATGAGCAGTTCTTC
TRBV20-1	TRBD1	.	TRBJ1-1	CSAIRPGGATEALF	TGCAGTGCTATCAGACCAGGGGGCGCGACTGAAGCTCTCTTT
TRBV12-5	.	.	TRBJ1-6	CASGSIAPVGSPLHF	TGTGCTAGTGGTTCCATAGCCCCCGTCGGGTCACCCCTCCACTTT
TRBV25-1	.	.	TRBJ1-6	CASSARSSYNSPLHF	TGTGCCAGCAGTGCCCGTAGCTCCTATAATTCACCCCTCCACTTT
TRBV6-1	.	many	TRBJ1-1	CASSMAGRYMNTEAFF	TGTGCCAGCAGTATGGCAGGACGTTACATGAACACTGAAGCTTTCTTT
TRBV7-2	.	few	TRBJ1-5	CASSLGNGDQPQHF	TGTGCCAGCAGCTTGGGGAATGGTGATCAGCCCCAGCATTTT
TRBV4-1	.	.	TRBJ2-5	CASSHTGIQETQYF	TGCGCCAGCAGCCATACAGGGATCCAAGAGACCCAGTACTTC
TRBV6-5	TRBD2	.	TRBJ2-7	CASSYSRGGVSQYF	TGTGCCAGCAGTTACTCTCGGGGGGGGGTGTCGCAGTACTTC
TRBV7-2	.	.	TRBJ1-5	CASSLAGGGEQPQHF	TGTGCCAGCAGCTTAGCGGGTGGTGGGGAACAGCCCCAGCATTTT
TRBV7-9	.	.	TRBJ1-2	CASSLDGNRYGYTF	TGTGCCAGCAGCTTAGATGGGAATCGCTATGGCTACACCTTC
TRBV7-2	TRBD2	few	TRBJ2-1	CASSLIAGLSYNEQFF	TGTGCCAGCAGCTTAATAGCGGGACTCTCCTACAATGAGCAGTTCTTC
TRBV20-1	.	.	TRBJ2-7	CSAPDGSYEQYF	TGCAGTGCCCCAGACGGCTCCTACGAGCAGTACTTC
TRBV6-1	.	.	TRBJ2-3	CASAVADTQYF	TGTGCCAGCGCCGTAGCGGATACGCAGTATTTT
TRBV20-1	TRBD1	few	TRBJ1-1	CSAPRGRVNTEAFF	TGCAGTGCTCCTAGGGGGCGTGTGAACACTGAAGCTTTCTTT
TRBV6-2/TRBV6-3	.	.	TRBJ2-3	CASSLIHTDTQYF	TGTGCCAGCAGTCTTATACACACAGATACGCAGTATTTT
TRBV20-1	.	.	TRBJ1-1	CSALGTRETMNTEAFF	TGCAGTGCTTTAGGGACACGGGAGACCATGAACACTGAAGCTTTCTTT
TRBV15	TRBD2	few	TRBJ2-5	CATSKDSGGMTQYF	TGTGCCACCAGCAAAGATTCGGGAGGGATGACCCAGTACTTC
TRBV12-3/TRBV12-4	TRBD1	.	TRBJ2-7	CASSHGTAYEQYF	TGTGCCAGCAGCCACGGGACAGCCTACGAGCAGTACTTC
TRBV20-1	TRBD2	many	TRBJ2-3	CSSDSAGGRTDTQYF	TGCAGTTCCGATTCGGCGGGAGGCAGAACAGATACGCAGTATTTT
TRBV20-1	TRBD2	.	TRBJ2-3	CSARDPASGGYYTDTQYF	TGCAGTGCTAGAGATCCGGCTAGCGGGGGGTACTACACAGATACGCAGTATTTT
TRBV12-3/TRBV12-4	TRBD1	.	TRBJ1-6	CASSFAGGNSPLHF	TGTGCCAGCAGTTTCGCAGGGGGTAATTCACCCCTCCACTTT
TRBV5-6	.	few	TRBJ2-1	CASSLVPNEQFF	TGTGCCAGCAGCTTGGTCCCCAATGAGCAGTTCTTC
TRBV7-9	.	.	TRBJ2-5	CASSLGEETQYF	TGTGCCAGCAGCTTAGGGGAAGAGACCCAGTACTTC
TRBV18	.	.	TRBJ2-5	CASSPTGQGETQYF	TGTGCCAGCTCACCAACAGGGCAGGGGGAGACCCAGTACTTC
TRBV28	.	many	TRBJ2-3	CASSIDTQYF	TGTGCCAGCAGCATAGATACGCAGTATTTT
TRBV6-1	TRBD1	.	TRBJ2-3	CASTRTGGHTQYF	TGTGCCAGCACGCGGACAGGGGGACATACGCAGTATTTT
TRBV6-1	TRBD2	.	TRBJ2-7	CASRDLAGRTDEQYF	TGTGCCAGCAGGGACCTAGCCGGGAGGACCGACGAGCAGTACTTC
TRBV7-2	.	.	TRBJ2-5	CASSLASGETQYF	TGTGCCAGCAGCTTAGCTTCCGGAGAGACCCAGTACTTC
TRBV24-1	.	few	TRBJ2-3	CATSDSRDVSTDTQYF	TGTGCCACCAGTGATTCCCGGGACGTAAGCACAGATACGCAGTATTTT
TRBV6-9	.	.	TRBJ2-1	CASSYGGVIYEQFF	TGTGCCAGCAGTTACGGTGGTGTCATTTATGAGCAGTTCTTC
TRBV29-1	TRBD1	.	TRBJ2-7	CSAALAGGTYEQYF	TGCAGCGCCGCGCTGGCAGGGGGCACGTACGAGCAGTACTTC
TRBV7-8	.	few	TRBJ1-1	CASSLALGRAGEAFF	TGTGCCAGCAGCTTAGCGCTCGGCAGGGCAGGTGAAGCTTTCTTT
TRBV5-1	.	.	TRBJ1-1	CASKQGLNTEAFF	TGCGCCAGCAAGCAGGGACTGAACACTGAAGCTTTCTTT
TRBV2	.	.	TRBJ1-2	CAGSGESYGYTF	TGTGCCGGTAGCGGGGAATCTTATGGCTACACCTTC
TRBV20-1	.	.	TRBJ1-2	CSAPAQGSYGYTF	TGCAGTGCCCCGGCGCAGGGATCCTATGGCTACACCTTC
TRBV6-5	.	.	TRBJ1-1	CAGSRTDMNTEAFF	TGTGCCGGCAGCCGGACAGACATGAACACTGAAGCTTTCTTT
TRBV2	.	many	TRBJ1-1	CASSPAGNTEAFF	TGTGCCAGCAGTCCGGCGGGGAACACTGAAGCTTTCTTT
TRBV3-1	TRBD2	many	TRBJ2-5	CASSQVTSGTETQYF	TGTGCCAGCAGCCAAGTCACTAGCGGGACAGAGACCCAGTACTTC